The rows below give T cell receptor beta chains drawn from one sample of a study of OX40 agonist ivuxolimab in advanced cancers. Method: immunoSEQ multiplex PCR; TCRdb's copy keeps in-frame clones and lacks some. The sample lists roughly 110,000 clones, 90% occurring once. This sample comprised CD4+ or CD8+ T cells sorted from blood, obtained in a trial of the OX40 agonist ivuxolimab. The receptors here all came from an adult with an advanced solid tumor such as melanoma, head and neck, liver or kidney cancer. Both conserved end residues are part of each CDR3. A D gene is named only where the DNA matches it firmly. Clone size appears in some rows only: once, few, many, or a class for an expanded clone.

v_call,clone_size,d_call,j_call,cdr3_aa,cdr3_nt
TRBV6-5,.,.,TRBJ1-2,CASSYSLLNYGYTF,TGTGCCAGCAGTTACAGTCTACTTAACTATGGCTACACCTTC
TRBV19,.,TRBD1,TRBJ2-4,CASSTGQGQNIQYF,TGTGCCAGTAGTACGGGACAGGGGCAAAACATTCAGTACTTC
TRBV10-3,.,.,TRBJ2-7,CAISNNRHEQYF,TGTGCCATCAGCAACAACCGGCACGAGCAGTACTTC
TRBV27,.,TRBD1,TRBJ2-7,CASTTGTDQGEQYF,TGTGCCAGCACTACCGGGACAGACCAGGGCGAGCAGTACTTC
TRBV7-9,once,TRBD2,TRBJ2-7,CASSLSPGTSNEQYF,TGTGCCAGCAGCTTGAGCCCCGGGACTAGCAACGAGCAGTACTTC
TRBV4-3,.,.,TRBJ1-4,CASSTQGDGNEKLFF,TGCGCCAGCAGCACTCAAGGGGATGGCAATGAAAAACTGTTTTTT
TRBV6-5,.,TRBD1,TRBJ1-4,CASRSPGGSNEKLFF,TGTGCCAGCAGGAGCCCAGGGGGGTCTAATGAAAAACTGTTTTTT
TRBV28,.,.,TRBJ1-5,CASRSGQTNQPQHF,TGTGCCAGCAGGTCCGGGCAGACCAATCAGCCCCAGCATTTT
TRBV5-1,.,.,TRBJ2-3,CASRPGGGTDTQYF,TGCGCCAGCAGACCGGGGGGCGGCACAGATACGCAGTATTTT
TRBV4-1,.,.,TRBJ1-3,CASSQERGRSGNTIYF,TGCGCCAGCAGCCAAGAAAGGGGGAGATCTGGAAACACCATATATTTT
TRBV14,.,.,TRBJ2-2,CASSHQRAGNTGELFF,TGTGCCAGCAGCCACCAAAGGGCAGGGAACACCGGGGAGCTGTTTTTT
TRBV29-1,.,.,TRBJ2-3,CSVMDSVADTQYF,TGCAGCGTTATGGACAGCGTTGCTGATACGCAGTATTTT
TRBV9,.,TRBD1,TRBJ2-1,CASSPGQVHNEQFF,TGTGCCAGCAGCCCCGGACAGGTCCACAATGAGCAGTTCTTC
TRBV18,.,.,TRBJ2-3,CASSPSDPSTDTQYF,TGTGCCAGCTCACCTAGCGACCCTAGCACAGATACGCAGTATTTT
TRBV2,.,.,TRBJ2-3,CASNLYGDTQYF,TGTGCCAGCAATCTATACGGAGATACGCAGTATTTT
TRBV25-1,.,TRBD1,TRBJ2-7,CASSWDSMSYEQYF,TGTGCCAGCAGTTGGGACAGTATGTCCTACGAGCAGTACTTC
TRBV11-1,.,.,TRBJ2-7,CASSPRGGTYEQYF,TGTGCCAGCAGCCCCCGAGGAGGGACCTACGAGCAGTACTTC
TRBV7-2,.,TRBD1,TRBJ1-5,CASSLTGDQPQHF,TGTGCCAGCAGCTTGACAGGGGATCAGCCCCAGCATTTT
TRBV15,.,TRBD2,TRBJ2-5,CATSRTSGAPQETQYF,TGTGCCACCAGCAGGACTAGCGGGGCCCCTCAAGAGACCCAGTACTTC
TRBV7-6,few,.,TRBJ2-3,CASSAGVTDTQYF,TGTGCCAGCAGCGCAGGGGTAACAGATACGCAGTATTTT
TRBV7-2,.,.,TRBJ1-2,CASSHPTRYGYTF,TGTGCCAGCAGCCATCCGACGCGCTATGGCTACACCTTC
TRBV7-2,.,TRBD1,TRBJ1-2,CASSKGQGWYGYTF,TGTGCCAGCAGCAAAGGACAGGGATGGTATGGCTACACCTTC
TRBV18,.,.,TRBJ1-1,CASSPAPPGQINTEAFF,TGTGCCAGCTCACCGGCTCCCCCGGGGCAAATAAACACTGAAGCTTTCTTT
TRBV5-6,.,.,TRBJ2-5,CASTHQQGHETQYF,TGTGCCAGCACCCATCAGCAGGGTCACGAGACCCAGTACTTC
TRBV7-2,.,.,TRBJ2-1,CASSVRWGYGTQGRNEQFF,TGTGCCAGCAGCGTACGTTGGGGGTACGGCACTCAAGGGAGGAATGAGCAGTTCTTC
TRBV6-1,.,.,TRBJ2-5,CASSRGGEETQYF,TGTGCCAGCAGCCGGGGCGGGGAAGAGACCCAGTACTTC
TRBV7-2,.,.,TRBJ2-7,CASGGQPYEQYF,TGTGCCAGCGGAGGACAACCCTACGAGCAGTACTTC